Below, one TCR beta chain is given with its context. No cognate antigen has been identified for it. No much larger clone exists at a distance of one base, and base qualities are not known. These data are taken from a study of T cell responses to AZD1222 COVID-19 vaccine (dated by TCRdb to the early 2020s). In the study overall: Because spike-specific TCR depth and breadth did not differ between the two schedules, AZD1222 recipients who got a second dose at roughly 4 weeks were pooled with those who got a second dose at roughly 12 weeks. TCR sequencing covered some 240 trial participants: approximately 200 given two doses of AZD1222 and 26 given two doses of MenACWY control vaccine. Trial participants were enrolled by age into 18-55, 56-69 and 70-plus year subgroups, with approximately 150, 28 and 58 TCR-sequenced participants respectively. Broader findings and caveats from the paper: Nearly half of unique spike-specific TCRs reportedly recognized epitopes outside regions mutated in the B.1.351 and B.1.1.7 variants. Participants were mostly white British and included more females than males, and it was suggested by the authors that clonal diversity may have been underestimated. CD4 TCRs associated with the vaccine covered the entire spike protein, and the dominant responses were in regions 160-218 and 743-854. Conclusions about previously exposed vaccinees were limited because only five to seven AZD1222 recipients were SARS-CoV-2 seropositive at baseline. No day 14 peak-response samples were available, so repertoires were characterized only after the peak T cell response. The 56-69-year group was small, and its depth increase did not reach significance, likely because of low power. After two AZD1222 doses, spike-specific TCR breadth and depth were significantly higher than at day 0 and than in MenACWY recipients.

In the paper's terms, the time point label means: baseline before first vaccination. Vaccinee samples came from UK trials COV001 and COV002, including a single-blind randomized controlled phase 2/3 trial of AZD1222 (ChAdOx1 nCoV-19) in healthy adults. For TCRbeta chain sequencing, PBMC samples from trial participants were taken at day 0 and at day 28 after the second dose. The CDR3 regions of human TCRbeta chains were subjected to immunosequencing. Per the original workflow: Repertoire TCRs were checked for matches against a reference library of SARS-CoV-2-specific TCRs that had been generated using the MIRA antigen-specificity platform. Breadth meant the fraction of unique TCRs that were SARS-CoV-2-associated, whereas depth meant the fraction of total T cells that were SARS-CoV-2-associated. Using the MIRA data, each spike-specific TCR was mapped to the spike region that the TCR reacts to and placed in a CD4 or CD8 class. Log10-transformed breadth and depth values were compared by one-way ANOVA with Sidak's multiple comparisons tests. Here the immuneACCESS table is served through TCRdb, limited to in-frame sequences with V and J called. Missing clones are a known gap in these copies; in checked studies unresolved V genes cover under half, and the rest lacks a known reason. V and J calls and clone size are as listed in that table; D and trimming were resolved from the DNA. A total of over 150,000 clones appear in this sample, 85% to 90% of them only once. The top ten hold less than 0.55% of the sample.

From the cysteine through the phenylalanine, the CDR3 covers 15 amino acids. The sequence is cut down to CDR3 DNA, 45 bases in frame from base 1. The junction shows trimming of 0 bases on V and 10 bases on J, and the gene matches do not reach 2 bases of it. The germline V gene (reference sequence) provides CDR1 LGHDT and CDR2 YNNKEL. This chain is built from TRBV3-1 (or the pseudogene TRBV3-2) and TRBJ2-1, with 14 bases matching TRBD2. This TCR derives from an adult in good health. The sequenced sample was peripheral blood, obtained on day 0 of AZD1222 vaccination. This receptor has the CDR3 CASSQEGLAGVEQFF. In nucleotide form, the sequence is TGTGCCAGCAGCCAAGAGGGACTAGCGGGAGTCGAGCAGTTCTTC.